This TCR beta chain was documented in a study of PD-L1 blockade in urothelial cancer. Study information: Analysis of blood occurred 3 weeks (second dose) and 6 weeks after treatment start. T cell content in blood samples showed a median of around 150,000.

This clone was counted once. Described time point: peripheral blood 6 weeks after treatment start. Patients had urothelial carcinoma that was locally advanced or metastatic. The table came from immunoSEQ multiplex PCR; TCRdb's copy has only in-frame clones and leaves some out. Of some 41,000 clones in the sample, about 88% were seen once. Germline CDR1 is MNHEY and CDR2 is SVGAGI. This CDR3 is built from 14 residues. Trimming removed 2 bases at V and 0 bases at J, with 8 bases between. This TCR derives from a man aged 65-85 years with urothelial cancer. This specimen consisted of PBMCs, obtained around atezolizumab (anti-PD-L1) treatment. The J gene is TRBJ2-7, the V gene TRBV6-5; D perhaps matches TRBD1 (6 bases). The CDR3 DNA sequence: TGTGCCAGCAGTTACGACAGGAACTCCTACGAGCAGTACTTC. Translation gives CASSYDRNSYEQYF.